Below are 21 T cell receptor beta chains sequenced from a single sample in a study of blood T cell repertoires in COVID-19. Repertoires were generated with immunoSEQ multiplex PCR, while TCRdb's copy carries only in-frame clones and drops some. The sample has about 130,000 clones, roughly 80% seen once. The material sequenced was peripheral blood. Receptors originate from a man aged 55 to 69 with acute or convalescent COVID-19.

This chain links TRBV4-2 with TRBJ1-1, with TRBD1 as a possible D gene (6 bases). CDR3 length equals 15 residues. Germline V gene data show CDR1 as LGHNA and CDR2 as YNFKEQ. Deletions cut 1 base from V and 1 base from J, with 10 bases between. The CDR3 DNA reads TGTGCCAGCAGCCAAGCCAGGGGCGCGAACACTGAAGCTTTCTTT. Translating gives CASSQARGANTEAFF.

This sequence joins TRBV6-1 and TRBJ2-7; the D is unclear. CDR1 MNHNS and CDR2 SASEGT come from the germline V gene. The V and J ends lost 3 bases and 0 bases respectively, with 12 bases between them. CDR3 length: 15 amino acids. The CDR3 DNA reads TGTGCCAGCAGTGATCCCGCTAGTCCCTCCTACGAGCAGTACTTC. It codes for CASSDPASPSYEQYF.

The V call is TRBV7-6, the J call TRBJ2-2, with D possibly TRBD2 on 5 matching bases. Trimming shortened V by 1 base and J by 7 bases, and 10 bases separated the two germline ends. CDR3 length: 14 residues. The V gene's germline CDR1 is SGHVS and CDR2 FNYEAQ. The CDR3 is CASSLELVVGELFF. The CDR3 DNA follows: TGTGCCAGCAGCTTAGAACTAGTTGTCGGGGAGCTGTTTTTT.

In this sample, this clone turned up once. V usage is TRBV5-6 and J usage is TRBJ1-5; D is possibly TRBD1 (6 bases). Trimming removed 6 bases from V and 0 bases from J, with 16 bases in between. This CDR3 has 16 amino acids. Germline values: CDR1 SGHDT, CDR2 YYEEEE. The CDR3 loop reads CASNLGGGFSNQPQHF. The CDR3 DNA follows: TGTGCCAGCAATCTTGGGGGCGGTTTTAGCAATCAGCCCCAGCATTTT.

V is TRBV6-1 and J is TRBJ1-2; 9 bases align to TRBD1. This CDR3 contains 16 residues. With V trimmed by 3 bases and J by 4 bases, 9 bases remained unmatched. Looked up from germline, CDR1 is MNHNS and CDR2 is SASEGT. The CDR3 nucleotides read TGTGCCAGCAGTGACAATAGTGGGACAGGGACCTATGGCTACACCTTC. Protein sequence: CASSDNSGTGTYGYTF.

The J gene is TRBJ1-2, the V gene TRBV2; perhaps TRBD1 as D (5 bases). V lost 3 bases to trimming and J lost 7 bases, with 21 bases between them. The CDR3 has 16 amino acids. Germline V lookup: CDR1 SNHLY, CDR2 FYNNEI. CDR3 in DNA: TGTGCCAGCAGTGATCGGGCCTTAAGGGGCGGTGGTGGCTACACCTTC. Translating gives CASSDRALRGGGGYTF.

The rearrangement uses TRBV30 and TRBJ1-2, with D uncertain. There are 13 residues in the CDR3. Trimming stripped 0 bases from V and 2 bases from J, with 7 bases between. Germline V lookup: CDR1 GTSNPN, CDR2 SVGIG (reference sequence). The DNA of the CDR3 is TGTGCCTGGAGTGTACTCTGGAACTATGGCTACACCTTC. Protein sequence: CAWSVLWNYGYTF.

The chain joins TRBV14 to TRBJ2-3; D is perhaps TRBD2 (5 bases). V shed 5 bases and J shed 5 bases, with 11 bases lying between them. Germline CDR1 and CDR2: SGHDN and FVKESK. The CDR3 length is 13 residues. This chain's CDR3 is CASSTLREDTQYF. The CDR3 coding sequence is TGTGCCAGCAGCACATTGAGGGAAGATACGCAGTATTTT.

This clone occurred once. J is TRBJ2-3 and V is TRBV7-2; 14 bases fit TRBD2. Trimming took 3 bases from V and 6 from J; bases not matched to a gene: 2. The CDR3 loop spans 15 amino acids. Per the germline V gene, CDR1 is SGHTA and CDR2 is FQGNSA. The CDR3 loop is CASSFRTSGRDTQYF. CDR3 in DNA: TGTGCCAGCAGCTTCCGGACTAGCGGGAGGGATACGCAGTATTTT.

This rearrangement joins TRBV9 to TRBJ1-1, with a possible D match to TRBD1 (5 bases). The V gene's germline CDR1 is SGDLS and CDR2 YYNGEE. CDR3 length: 14 residues. V was pared by 6 bases and J by 4 bases, with 16 bases between. CDR3: CASTPQGKATEAFF. The CDR3 coding sequence is TGTGCCAGCACACCTCAGGGCAAGGCCACTGAAGCTTTCTTT.

The J gene is TRBJ2-2, the V gene TRBV7-8, with TRBD2 identical over 13 bases. This CDR3 has 18 amino acids. Trimming at V came to 5 bases and at J to 7 bases, leaving 13 bases not matched to a gene. CDR1 and CDR2 (germline): SGHVS, FQNEAQ. This chain's CDR3 is CASSRALRTSGRNGELFF. The DNA for the CDR3 is TGTGCCAGCAGCCGCGCCCTCAGGACTAGCGGGAGAAACGGGGAGCTGTTTTTT.

This chain connects TRBV18 to TRBJ1-4; the D gene is possibly TRBD1 (5 bases). This CDR3 has 15 amino acids. CDR1 and CDR2 (germline): KGHSH, LQKENI. Trimming left V 1 base short and J 8 bases short, with 14 bases between. CDR3 residues: CASSPRRAGYEKLFF. CDR3 DNA sequence: TGTGCCAGCTCACCACGCAGGGCTGGTTACGAAAAACTGTTTTTT.

The chain joins TRBV5-1 to TRBJ2-7; 8 positions agree with TRBD2. This CDR3 contains 16 residues. J gave up 2 bases and V 3 bases, and 10 bases lay outside the gene matches. Germline lookup yields CDR1 SGHRS and CDR2 YFSETQ. This CDR3 is CASSSTLGGETYEQYF. CDR3 DNA: TGCGCCAGCAGCTCCACGCTCGGGGGGGAGACCTACGAGCAGTACTTC.

The chain has TRBV5-8 and TRBJ2-3, with 7 positions matching TRBD2. Germline V gene sequence: CDR1 SGHTS, CDR2 YDEGEE. Germline trimming cut 2 bases from V and 2 bases from J; bases unmatched to any gene: 11. The CDR3 totals 17 residues. CDR3 nucleotides: TGTGCCAGCAGCTTATGGAGGGGAGCGGGGAACACAGATACGCAGTATTTT. It encodes CASSLWRGAGNTDTQYF. Complete variable domain (other parts from reference TRBV5-8 and TRBJ2-3): EAGVTQSPTHLIKTRGQQATLRCSPISGHTSVYWYQQALGLGLQFLLWYDEGEERNRGNFPPRFSGRQFPNYSSELNVNALELEDSALYLCASSLWRGAGNTDTQYFGPGTRLTVL.

The V call is TRBV2, the J call TRBJ1-1, with TRBD1 as a possible D gene (6 bases). Looked up from germline, CDR1 is SNHLY and CDR2 is FYNNEI. V dropped 6 bases and J dropped 1 base, with 15 bases sitting between them. The CDR3 runs to 15 residues. For the CDR3, the DNA is TGTGCCAGCAGAACAGACAGGCTGGAGAACACTGAAGCTTTCTTT. Its translation is CASRTDRLENTEAFF.

This rearrangement joins TRBV24-1 to TRBJ2-1; D not resolved. The V end lost 0 bases, the J end lost 2 bases, and 19 bases lay between the germline ends. Germline loops: CDR1 KGHDR, CDR2 SFDVKD. This CDR3 comprises 19 residues. DNA of the CDR3: TGTGCCACCAGTGATTTGCCTATCCCTAGTTCCCCCACCTACAATGAGCAGTTCTTC. Encoded protein: CATSDLPIPSSPTYNEQFF.

V gene TRBV29-1 combines with J gene TRBJ2-1, with 9 bases matching TRBD2. The CDR3 runs to 12 residues. The germline gives CDR1 SQVTM, CDR2 ANQGSEA. The V and J ends lost 3 bases and 6 bases, in that order; junction bases with no gene match: 0. The CDR3 region has the DNA TGCAGCGTTGAGCGGGAGGGCAATGAGCAGTTCTTC. Translating gives CSVEREGNEQFF.

The J gene is TRBJ1-1, the V gene TRBV5-5, with TRBD1 as a possible D gene (5 bases). V lost 1 base and J lost 7, with 11 bases in between. The germline V gene encodes CDR1 SGHKS and CDR2 YYEKEE (reference sequence). This CDR3 is built from 13 residues. CDR3 nucleotides: TGTGCCAGCAGCTTGCAGCCAGGGCTTGAAGCTTTCTTT. Its protein is CASSLQPGLEAFF.

V usage is TRBV5-1 and J usage is TRBJ2-3; 11 nucleotides agree with TRBD2. The CDR3 is 17 residues long. The ends lost 4 bases at V and 2 bases at J; junction bases unmatched: 9. In germline, CDR1 is SGHRS, CDR2 YFSETQ. The CDR3 nucleotides read TGCGCCAGCAGCCCCCCAGGGACTAGCGGACTCACAGATACGCAGTATTTT. This sequence encodes CASSPPGTSGLTDTQYF.

This clone has more than one count but fewer than ten. V is TRBV7-6 and J is TRBJ1-2, with D perhaps matching TRBD1 (6 bases). Germline V gene sequence: CDR1 SGHVS, CDR2 FNYEAQ. The V end lost 5 bases, the J end lost 1 base, and 14 bases lay between the germline ends. This CDR3 is built from 15 residues. The CDR3 loop reads CASSEPWDINYGYTF. The CDR3 DNA reads TGTGCCAGCAGCGAACCATGGGACATTAACTATGGCTACACCTTC.

V is TRBV12-3 or TRBV12-4 and J is TRBJ1-2; 9 bases line up with TRBD1. J gave up 7 bases and V 7 bases, and 4 bases lay outside the gene matches. The CDR3 runs to 12 residues. This CDR3 is CASKPDRGGYTF. In nucleotides, the CDR3 is TGTGCCAGCAAGCCGGACAGGGGTGGCTACACCTTC.